These 9 T cell receptor beta chains were sequenced from one sample in a study of blood T cell repertoires in COVID-19. TCRdb's table, derived via immunoSEQ multiplex PCR, lists solely in-frame clones and lacks some. The sample lists some 69,000 clones, 90% occurring once. The material sequenced was peripheral blood. Every receptor here comes from a man between 60 and 70 years old with acute or convalescent COVID-19.

This clone was seen a few times. The genes are TRBV18 and TRBJ1-5; D is perhaps TRBD1 (5 bases). Germline CDR1 is KGHSH and CDR2 is LQKENI. V lost 4 bases, J lost 0 bases, and 7 bases lay in between. CDR3 length equals 14 residues. Here the CDR3 DNA reads TGTGCCAGCTCACAGGGGTCTAGCAATCAGCCCCAGCATTTT. It encodes CASSQGSSNQPQHF.

The chain links TRBV6-6 to TRBJ1-4; 9 positions agree with TRBD1. The CDR3 has 13 amino acids. CDR1 and CDR2 (germline): MNHNY, SVGAGI (reference sequence). V trimming: 6 bases; J trimming: 7 bases; junction bases outside the gene matches: 3. The CDR3 DNA follows: TGTGCCAGCAGCGGACAGGGGATTGAAAAACTGTTTTTT. It translates to CASSGQGIEKLFF.

The gene calls are TRBV19 and TRBJ1-5, with unresolved D. V was clipped by 5 bases and J by 3 bases, with 26 bases between them. This CDR3 region has 19 residues. The germline V gene encodes CDR1 LNHDA and CDR2 SQIVND (reference sequence). CDR3 amino acids: CASSVIRLGGRGSNQPQHF. CDR3 nucleotide sequence: TGTGCCAGTAGTGTCATACGCCTGGGAGGGAGAGGCTCCAATCAGCCCCAGCATTTT.

The rearrangement links TRBV19 to TRBJ2-5, with 10 bases lining up with TRBD1. CDR3 length equals 15 residues. Germline loops: CDR1 LNHDA, CDR2 SQIVND (reference sequence). J gave up 7 bases and V 5 bases, and 10 bases lay outside the gene matches. The CDR3 bases are TGTGCCAGTAGTTCCCGGACAGGGGGGTTCGCGACCCAGTACTTC. It specifies CASSSRTGGFATQYF.

The chain has TRBV18 and TRBJ2-3; TRBD1 aligns across 10 bases. Germline V lookup: CDR1 KGHSH, CDR2 LQKENI. CDR3 length: 15 amino acids. Germline trimming cut 4 bases from V and 3 bases from J; bases unmatched to any gene: 4. The CDR3 DNA reads as TGTGCCAGCTCACAAGACAGGGGGCTTACAGATACGCAGTATTTT. Its protein is CASSQDRGLTDTQYF.

V gene TRBV19 combines with J gene TRBJ1-4, with D possibly being TRBD1 (5 bases). Trimming left V 8 bases short and J 8 bases short, with 15 bases between. Per the germline V gene, CDR1 is LNHDA and CDR2 is SQIVND (reference sequence). This CDR3 spans 13 amino acids. The CDR3 DNA is TGTGCCAGTGGGGGACTCGCGGAAGAAAAACTGTTTTTT. It codes for CASGGLAEEKLFF.

This clone was detected only once. The chain has TRBV18 and TRBJ2-7, with TRBD2 identical over 8 bases. CDR3 length: 15 residues. With V trimmed by 5 bases and J by 2 bases, 8 bases remained unmatched. CDR1 and CDR2 from the germline V gene are KGHSH and LQKENI. The CDR3 reads CASSNAGGTAYEQYF. The CDR3 DNA reads TGTGCCAGCTCAAACGCGGGGGGAACCGCCTACGAGCAGTACTTC.

This clone came up a few times. This rearrangement joins TRBV5-6 to TRBJ2-7; 9 bases are shared with TRBD1. Trimming cost V 2 bases and J 5 bases; bases outside gene matches: 5. The CDR3 sequence is 14 residues long. Per the germline V gene, CDR1 is SGHDT and CDR2 is YYEEEE. This chain's CDR3 is CASSLPGQGNEQYF. The CDR3 bases are TGTGCCAGCAGCTTACCGGGACAGGGCAACGAGCAGTACTTC.

Regarding this clone: The sample carries other DNA sequences with the same CDR3. The V gene is TRBV19, the J gene TRBJ1-1, with a possible D match to TRBD1 (6 bases). Trimming cost V 3 bases and J 1 base, with 9 bases left between them. The CDR3 is 14 residues long. The germline V gene encodes CDR1 LNHDA and CDR2 SQIVND (reference sequence). The CDR3 bases are TGTGCCAGTAGTATTAGAGGGGGGAACACTGAAGCTTTCTTT. This codes for CASSIRGGNTEAFF.